This record looks at one TCR beta chain sequence and its context. Its antigen remains unknown. Germline lookup yields CDR1 SNHLY and CDR2 FYNNEI. V dropped 1 base and J dropped 3; count of bases not matched to a gene: 5. This CDR3 spans 17 amino acids. The data were produced by immunoSEQ multiplex PCR, yet TCRdb's version contains in-frame clones alone and is incomplete. The sample consists of about 72,000 clones, approximately 89% of them appearing once. The data stem from a study of OX40 agonist ivuxolimab in advanced cancers. The study, taken as a whole, reports: CD4+ and CD8+ blood T cells expanded clonally by week 6 at 0.1 to 3.0 mg/kg. Clonal expansion in partial responders at 0.1-3.0 mg/kg ranked among the lowest. Normalized T-cell clonal expansion was also low in some nonresponders.

The specimen was CD4+ or CD8+ T cells sorted from blood, collected in a trial of the OX40 agonist ivuxolimab. This TCR was recovered from an adult with an advanced solid tumor such as melanoma, head and neck, liver or kidney cancer. The gene calls are TRBV2 and TRBJ2-3; 12 bases are a match to TRBD2. CDR3 in amino acids: CASSEGLAGGLTDTQYF. The CDR3, as DNA: TGTGCCAGCAGTGAAGGGCTAGCGGGGGGGCTGACAGATACGCAGTATTTT.